This T cell receptor beta chain was found in a study of blood T cells in healthy people across ages. Trimming shortened V by 8 bases and J by 6 bases, and 21 bases separated the two germline ends. CDR1 SQVTM and CDR2 ANQGSEA come from the germline V gene. This CDR3 contains 14 residues. With regard to this clonotype: Its cognate antigen is unknown.

Healthy Caucasians from Russia aged roughly 6 to 100 served as donors. Using a J-beta primer mix together with a sample-barcoded 5' primer, a second PCR was run for about 6 to 12 cycles. TCRdb analysed the 5' RACE reads with MiXCR anew, one entry per CDR3 protein. The table lists around 800,000 distinct CDR3 sequences, under 80% of them singletons, with roughly a quarter in the top ten. Regarding the study as a whole: Across the age range, TCR beta diversity per million T cells fell in a roughly linear way. Long-lived donors had more naive CD4+ cells and higher diversity than aged donors. Naive and antigen-experienced cells were not separated, limiting conclusive comparison.

The source material was blood. This chain links TRBV29-1 with TRBJ2-3; D might be TRBD1 or TRBD2, each matching 5 bases. The TCR sequence derives from a man younger than 45 in good health. The chain's CDR3 is CSTAASSEGDTQYF. CDR3 nucleotides: TGCAGCACTGCGGCTTCGTCAGAGGGGGATACGCAGTATTTT.